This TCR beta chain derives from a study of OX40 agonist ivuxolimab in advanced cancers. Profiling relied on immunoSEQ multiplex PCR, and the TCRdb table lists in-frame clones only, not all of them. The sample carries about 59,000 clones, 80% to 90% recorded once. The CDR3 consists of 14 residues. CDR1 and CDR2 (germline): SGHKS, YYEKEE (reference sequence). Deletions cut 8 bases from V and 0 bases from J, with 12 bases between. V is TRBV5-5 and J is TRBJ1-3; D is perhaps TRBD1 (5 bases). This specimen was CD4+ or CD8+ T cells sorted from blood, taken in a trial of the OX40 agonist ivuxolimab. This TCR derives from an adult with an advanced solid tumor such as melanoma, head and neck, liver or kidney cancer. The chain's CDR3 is CASRQSFSGNTIYF. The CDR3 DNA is TGTGCCAGTCGACAGTCCTTCTCTGGAAACACCATATATTTT.